A selection of T cell receptor beta chains follows, all from one sample in a study of CD4+ T cells in melanoma. TCRdb keeps only in-frame clones here, not all; method: immunoSEQ multiplex PCR. The table lists approximately 3,500 clones, around 78% of them singletons. The material sequenced was tumor tissue. These receptors all come from a human donor with melanoma. CDR3s include the opening cysteine and the closing phenylalanine or tryptophan. The D gene is left open where the match is weak. For some rows the clone size is stated as once, few or many, or as a class when expanded; others skip it.

size	V	J	D	DNA	CDR3
NA	TRBV11-2	TRBJ2-3	NA	TGTGCCAGCAGCTTAGATCGGTTAGCGCAGTATTTT	CASSLDRLAQYF
NA	TRBV7-9	TRBJ1-2	TRBD1	TGTGCCAGCAGCTTAGAAGGGGGCTCGAACTATGGCTACACCTTC	CASSLEGGSNYGYTF
NA	TRBV7-2	TRBJ2-3	NA	TGTGCCAGCAGCTTAATCCCGGATACGCAGTATTTT	CASSLIPDTQYF
NA	TRBV4-3	TRBJ2-1	TRBD2	TGCGCCAGCAGCCAAACTAGCGGGGCTTACAATGAGCAGTTCTTC	CASSQTSGAYNEQFF
NA	TRBV30	TRBJ1-2	NA	TGTGCCTGGAGTAGGGGGGCTAACTATGGCTACACCTTC	CAWSRGANYGYTF
NA	TRBV19	TRBJ2-3	TRBD2	TGTGCCAGTAGTATAGGCGGACTAGCAGGCACAGATACGCAGTATTTT	CASSIGGLAGTDTQYF
NA	TRBV4-1	TRBJ2-1	TRBD1	TGCGCCAGCAGCCCTCCCCGAGACAGGGGGCGCGGGGATGAGCAGTTCTTC	CASSPPRDRGRGDEQFF
NA	TRBV27	TRBJ2-1	NA	TGTGCCAGCGGTTTTCGTCGGGATGAGCAGTTCTTC	CASGFRRDEQFF
NA	TRBV6-6	TRBJ2-2	TRBD1	TGTGCCAGCAGTTACAGGGACAGGAGGACCGGGGAGCTGTTTTTT	CASSYRDRRTGELFF
large	TRBV7-2	TRBJ2-7	NA	TGTGCCAGCAGCTTAGTGGGGACGGCATACGAGCAGTACTTC	CASSLVGTAYEQYF
large	TRBV5-1	TRBJ1-1	TRBD1	TGCGCCAGCAGCTTGGTTTTAGGGGGCTATGAAGCTTTCTTT	CASSLVLGGYEAFF
once	TRBV20-1	TRBJ2-1	NA	TGCAGTGCTCCCTCGGGGGATGAGCAGTTCTTC	CSAPSGDEQFF
NA	TRBV2	TRBJ2-1	TRBD2	TGTGCCAGCTTATCAGGACTAGCGGGGAAGTCCTACAATGAGCAGTTCTTC	CASLSGLAGKSYNEQFF
NA	TRBV18	TRBJ1-1	NA	TGTGCCAGCCCCCCGCCGGGGAAAGGGCCCGGGAACACTGAAGCTTTCTTT	CASPPPGKGPGNTEAFF
NA	TRBV7-2	TRBJ2-3	NA	TGTGCCAGCAGCTTATGGGGCGGTATCACAGATACGCAGTATTTT	CASSLWGGITDTQYF
NA	TRBV7-8	TRBJ2-7	TRBD2	TGTGCCAGCAGCCCCATGACTAGCGACTCCTACGAGCAGTACTTC	CASSPMTSDSYEQYF
NA	TRBV13	TRBJ2-1	NA	TGTGCCAGCAGCTGGCAGGGCGGCAATGAGCAGTTCTTC	CASSWQGGNEQFF
NA	TRBV7-9	TRBJ1-4	NA	TGTGCCAGCCAGGGAGCTCAAAAACTGTTTTTT	CASQGAQKLFF
NA	TRBV5-5	TRBJ1-5	NA	TGTGCCAGCAGCTTTTTAGGGGCGGGGCAGCCCCAGCATTTT	CASSFLGAGQPQHF
NA	TRBV7-3	TRBJ1-1	NA	TGTGCCAGCAGCTTAACTGTGCAGGGTACAGCTTTCTTT	CASSLTVQGTAFF
once	TRBV11-3	TRBJ2-5	NA	TGTGCCAGCAGCCCTGGTCAGGGAGGAGAGACCCAGTACTTC	CASSPGQGGETQYF
NA	TRBV4-2	TRBJ2-1	NA	TGTGCCAGCAGCCCCCTTCTTCTAACCAGGGGCTATGAGCAGTTCTTC	CASSPLLLTRGYEQFF
NA	TRBV4-2	TRBJ2-2	TRBD2	TGTGCCAGCAGCCAAGATGCGGGGGGAGGGGCCGGGGAGCTGTTTTTT	CASSQDAGGGAGELFF
NA	TRBV28	TRBJ2-1	TRBD2	TGTGCCAGCAGTTTTTGGCGGGAGGAGGAGCAGTTCTTC	CASSFWREEEQFF